This TCR beta chain is drawn from a study of T-cell reconstitution after alpha-beta-depleted transplantation in children. TCRbeta library construction was performed incorporating unique molecular identifiers. TCRdb ran MiXCR on the PCR reads and lists one entry per CDR3 protein. The sample has 500,000 to 750,000 distinct CDR3 sequences, 25% to 30% seen once. Comment on this clonotype: What it binds is not known.

Study results and caveats: For some patients, TCRbeta diversity was high at day 60 because of recipient T cells and thymic progenitors that survived. From newly produced T cells came most of the T-cell counts and diversity one year after transplant. Two months or so post-transplant, alpha-beta T cells reportedly derived from several hundred expanded graft clones.

The sequencing here drew on PBMCs, taken before TCRalphabeta/CD19-depleted stem cell transplant. The receptor was isolated from a boy in the first two years of life with Wiskott-Aldrich syndrome, due to receive a stem cell transplant.

The chain's CDR3 is CASSLTLDSYNEQFF. The CDR3 DNA is TGTGCCAGCAGCTTGACTTTGGACTCCTACAATGAGCAGTTCTTC. V and J are TRBV7-3 and TRBJ2-1; D not certain. Germline CDR1 SGHTA, CDR2 FQGTGA. CDR3 length: 15 amino acids. Trimming took off 3 bases at V and 0 bases at J, with 9 bases between the two ends.